A selection of T cell receptor beta chains follows, all from one sample in a study of OX40 agonist ivuxolimab in advanced cancers. Assay used: immunoSEQ multiplex PCR; TCRdb lists only in-frame clones, some missing. The table has 55,000 to 60,000 clones, 93% seen once. Sequencing was performed on CD4+ or CD8+ T cells sorted from blood, taken in a trial of the OX40 agonist ivuxolimab. These receptor sequences come from an adult with an advanced solid tumor such as melanoma, head and neck, liver or kidney cancer. CDR3s include the opening cysteine and the closing phenylalanine or tryptophan. The D gene is left open where the match is weak. Clone size is shown for a subset of rows, as once, few, many or a class of expanded clone.

cdr3_nt	cdr3_aa	d_call	clone_size	v_call	j_call
TGTGCCAGTAGTTTTCCCGCGGACGCGAACACCGGGGAGCTGTTTTTT	CASSFPADANTGELFF	-	-	TRBV19	TRBJ2-2
TGTGCCAGCAGCCCTCATTACAATGAGCAGTTCTTC	CASSPHYNEQFF	-	once	TRBV5-6	TRBJ2-1
TGTGCCAGCAGCGTAGTTGCAACTGAGCAGTTCTTC	CASSVVATEQFF	-	-	TRBV9	TRBJ2-1
TGTGCCAGCAGCTTAGGGACCTACGAGCAGTACTTC	CASSLGTYEQYF	-	-	TRBV11-2	TRBJ2-7
TGCGCCAGCAGCCAAATTCTAGCGGGAGGGGTGGAGACCCAGTACTTC	CASSQILAGGVETQYF	TRBD2	-	TRBV4-1	TRBJ2-5
TGTGCCAGCAACTCTGGACAGCGGGGACATGGCTACACCTTC	CASNSGQRGHGYTF	-	-	TRBV19	TRBJ1-2
TGTGCCAGCAGTGCAGCGGGAGGGGTCGATGAGCAGTTCTTC	CASSAAGGVDEQFF	TRBD2	-	TRBV25-1	TRBJ2-1
TGTGCCAGTAAAAGGTGGCATAGAGACGGCACCGGGGAGCTGTTTTTT	CASKRWHRDGTGELFF	-	-	TRBV19	TRBJ2-2
TGTGCCAGCAGCTCCAGGGAGCGAAACACTGAAGCTTTCTTT	CASSSRERNTEAFF	-	-	TRBV13	TRBJ1-1
TGTGCCAGCAGCTTTCAAGGTCCGGGGGGGGAGCAGTACTTC	CASSFQGPGGEQYF	TRBD2	-	TRBV5-4	TRBJ2-7
TGTGCCAGCAGTTTATCCCGGGGAATAAGCTCTGGAAACACCATATATTTT	CASSLSRGISSGNTIYF	-	once	TRBV28	TRBJ1-3
TGTGCCAGCAGCAATGGGGGGGACGATGAGCAGTTCTTC	CASSNGGDDEQFF	TRBD2	-	TRBV9	TRBJ2-1
TGTGCCAGCAGCTTCATCCGAGAGACCCAGTACTTC	CASSFIRETQYF	-	-	TRBV11-2	TRBJ2-5
TGTGCCAGCAGTAGTCGGGGCGAGTACTTTTCTAATGAGCAGTTCTTC	CASSSRGEYFSNEQFF	-	once	TRBV7-9	TRBJ2-1
TGTGCCATCAGTGATTCCGGGGGCGTGAGAGATTTCTACGAGCAGTACTTC	CAISDSGGVRDFYEQYF	-	-	TRBV10-3	TRBJ2-7
TGCAGCGTTTTGACAGGGCCGAACTATGGCTACACCTTC	CSVLTGPNYGYTF	TRBD1	-	TRBV29-1	TRBJ1-2
TGTGCCAGCAGCGACCGGACAGGGAGCTCCTACGAGCAGTACTTC	CASSDRTGSSYEQYF	TRBD1	-	TRBV7-9	TRBJ2-7
TGTGCCAGCACGATTGGGGGGGAAAACAATGAGCAGTTCTTC	CASTIGGENNEQFF	TRBD2	-	TRBV6-5	TRBJ2-1
TGTGCCAGCAGCCGAGCCGCGAACACTGAAGCTTTCTTT	CASSRAANTEAFF	-	-	TRBV5-8	TRBJ1-1
TGTGCCAGCAGCCCCTTTGGGAGCGGCCCCTACGAGCAGTACTTC	CASSPFGSGPYEQYF	-	many	TRBV7-2	TRBJ2-7
TGTGCCAGCAGATCTGGGGTCAATGAGCAGTTCTTC	CASRSGVNEQFF	-	once	TRBV6-5	TRBJ2-1
TGTGCCAGCCGCCTAAGCATCGATAGCAATCAGCCCCAGCATTTT	CASRLSIDSNQPQHF	-	large	TRBV7-2	TRBJ1-5
TGTGCCAGCAGCCCTGGGACCTACGAGCAGTACTTC	CASSPGTYEQYF	-	-	TRBV7-9	TRBJ2-7
TGTGCCAGTGGGGGGAGGGACAGGGATAGATACAATGAGCAGTTCTTC	CASGGRDRDRYNEQFF	TRBD1	-	TRBV11-3	TRBJ2-1
TGCACCAGCAGCCAACATTCACGAGATGAAACTAGCGGGGTAGGAGGAAGGTCCGAGCAGTACTTC	CTSSQHSRDETSGVGGRSEQYF	-	-	TRBV1	TRBJ2-7
TGTGCCAGCAGCCAAGACAGGGGAGACACCGGGGAGCTGTTTTTT	CASSQDRGDTGELFF	-	-	TRBV14	TRBJ2-2
TGCGCCAGCAGCTTACCAGAATACGAGCAGTACTTC	CASSLPEYEQYF	-	-	TRBV5-1	TRBJ2-7
TGTGCCAGCAGTAGGGAGACCCAGTACTTC	CASSRETQYF	-	-	TRBV28	TRBJ2-5
TGCGCCAGCAGCCAAGAGTCCGGGGACGAGCAGTACTTC	CASSQESGDEQYF	-	-	TRBV4-1	TRBJ2-7
TGTGCCAGCAGTTTTGCCTCTACCCGGGCCAACGTCCTGACTTTC	CASSFASTRANVLTF	-	-	TRBV27	TRBJ2-6
TGTGCCAGCAGCTCGGACTTAAGGTGGTACGAGCAGTACTTC	CASSSDLRWYEQYF	-	-	TRBV7-9	TRBJ2-7
TGTGCCAGCAGTGAAGAAGGGACCTACTATGGCTACACCTTC	CASSEEGTYYGYTF	-	-	TRBV2	TRBJ1-2
TGTGCCTGGAGTGTCCGACTAGCGGAGCGCACAGATACGCAGTATTTT	CAWSVRLAERTDTQYF	TRBD2	-	TRBV30	TRBJ2-3
TGTGCCAGCAGCCAACGGGACAGACCTTTGGATGGCTACACCTTC	CASSQRDRPLDGYTF	TRBD1	-	TRBV4-2	TRBJ1-2
TGCAGCGTTGTTGCTAGCGCCGGGGAGCTGTTTTTT	CSVVASAGELFF	-	-	TRBV29-1	TRBJ2-2
TGTGCCAGCGGGGCCGGCCTAGCGGGGCCACAAGAGACCCAGTACTTC	CASGAGLAGPQETQYF	TRBD2	medium-sized	TRBV2	TRBJ2-5
TGTGCCAGCAGCCCCACGGGGACCTACGAGCAGTACTTC	CASSPTGTYEQYF	-	-	TRBV27	TRBJ2-7
TGTGCCAGCGCCCCGACAGGCTACGCGGGGCAAGAGACCCAGTACTTC	CASAPTGYAGQETQYF	-	-	TRBV7-6	TRBJ2-5
TGTGCCAGCAACCCCCTGATCCCAGATACGCAGTATTTT	CASNPLIPDTQYF	-	-	TRBV27	TRBJ2-3
TGTGCCTGGAGTACTCCCGGGTCTACGGACACAGATACGCAGTATTTT	CAWSTPGSTDTDTQYF	-	-	TRBV30	TRBJ2-3
TGTGCCAGTAGTATAGGGCCCTCTCTAGCGGGAGAGGACGAGACCCAGTACTTC	CASSIGPSLAGEDETQYF	TRBD2	-	TRBV19	TRBJ2-5
TGTGCCAGCAGCCCTAAAGCGGGAGGGCTTCTTGACGAGCAGTACTTC	CASSPKAGGLLDEQYF	TRBD2	-	TRBV13	TRBJ2-7
TGTGCCAGCACCCCTCTAGCGGGCCCCTACGAGCAGTACTTC	CASTPLAGPYEQYF	TRBD2	-	TRBV28	TRBJ2-7
TGTGCCAGCCTTCCGGTCCTGGGTAGCAATCAGCCCCAGCATTTT	CASLPVLGSNQPQHF	-	few	TRBV6-5	TRBJ1-5
TGTGCCAGCAGCCGGGACAGGCCCCTTGGTGGTGGAAACACCATATATTTT	CASSRDRPLGGGNTIYF	TRBD1	-	TRBV13	TRBJ1-3
TGCGCCAGCAGCCATCACCACTCTGGACAGGGGAAGAATGGCTACACCTTC	CASSHHHSGQGKNGYTF	TRBD1	few	TRBV23-1	TRBJ1-2
TGTGCCAGCAGCTTAGGCGACAGTGGGGCCAACGTCCTGACTTTC	CASSLGDSGANVLTF	-	-	TRBV7-9	TRBJ2-6
TGTGCCAGCAGCTTAACAGCACCTGCGGCAGGGGGTAACGAGCAGTACTTC	CASSLTAPAAGGNEQYF	TRBD1	-	TRBV7-6	TRBJ2-7